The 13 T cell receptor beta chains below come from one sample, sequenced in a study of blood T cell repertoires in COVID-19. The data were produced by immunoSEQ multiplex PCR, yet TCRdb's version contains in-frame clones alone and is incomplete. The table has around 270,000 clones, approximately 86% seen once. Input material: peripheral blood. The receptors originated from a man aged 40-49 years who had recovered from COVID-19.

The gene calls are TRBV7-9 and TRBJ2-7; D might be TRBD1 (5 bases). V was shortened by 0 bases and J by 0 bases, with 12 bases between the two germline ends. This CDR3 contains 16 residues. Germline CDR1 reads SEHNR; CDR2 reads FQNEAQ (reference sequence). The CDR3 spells CASSLAGDMGSYEQYF. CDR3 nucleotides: TGTGCCAGCAGCTTAGCAGGGGATATGGGCTCCTACGAGCAGTACTTC.

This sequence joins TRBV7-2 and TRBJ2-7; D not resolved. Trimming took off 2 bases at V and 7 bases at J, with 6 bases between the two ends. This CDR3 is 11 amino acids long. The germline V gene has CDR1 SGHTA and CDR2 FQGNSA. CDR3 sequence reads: CASSLSREQYF. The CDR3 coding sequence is TGTGCCAGCAGCTTAAGCCGGGAGCAGTACTTC.

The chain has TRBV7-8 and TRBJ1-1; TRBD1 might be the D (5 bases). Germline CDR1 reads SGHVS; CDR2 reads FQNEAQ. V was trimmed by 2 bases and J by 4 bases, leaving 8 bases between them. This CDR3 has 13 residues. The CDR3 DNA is TGTGCCAGCAGCTTATCGGGGGGCACTGAAGCTTTCTTT. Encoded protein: CASSLSGGTEAFF.

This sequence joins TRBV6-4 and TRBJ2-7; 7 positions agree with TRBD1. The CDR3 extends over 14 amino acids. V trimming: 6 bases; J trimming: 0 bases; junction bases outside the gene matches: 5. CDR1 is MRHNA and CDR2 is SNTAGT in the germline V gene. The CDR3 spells CASRWNRGSYEQYF. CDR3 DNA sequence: TGTGCCAGCAGGTGGAACAGGGGCTCCTACGAGCAGTACTTC.

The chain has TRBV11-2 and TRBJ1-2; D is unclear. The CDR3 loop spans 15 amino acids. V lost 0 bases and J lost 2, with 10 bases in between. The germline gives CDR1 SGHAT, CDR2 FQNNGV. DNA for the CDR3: TGTGCCAGCAGCTTAGATAGCTATCTAAACTATGGCTACACCTTC. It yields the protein CASSLDSYLNYGYTF.

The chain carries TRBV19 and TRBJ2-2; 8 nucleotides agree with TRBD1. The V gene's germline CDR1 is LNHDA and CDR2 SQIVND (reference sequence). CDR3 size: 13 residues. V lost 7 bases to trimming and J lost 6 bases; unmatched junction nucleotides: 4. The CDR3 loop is CASIPQGAGELFF. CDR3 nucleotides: TGTGCCAGTATTCCACAGGGGGCCGGGGAGCTGTTTTTT.

CDR3 protein: CASSPGQGRYYGYTF. In nucleotides, the CDR3 is TGTGCCAGCAGCCCGGGACAGGGACGTTACTATGGCTACACCTTC. The genes are TRBV7-2 and TRBJ1-2; 9 bases fit TRBD1. The CDR3 extends over 15 amino acids. Germline V gives CDR1 SGHTA, CDR2 FQGNSA. V gave up 5 bases and J gave up 3 bases; unmatched junction bases: 7.

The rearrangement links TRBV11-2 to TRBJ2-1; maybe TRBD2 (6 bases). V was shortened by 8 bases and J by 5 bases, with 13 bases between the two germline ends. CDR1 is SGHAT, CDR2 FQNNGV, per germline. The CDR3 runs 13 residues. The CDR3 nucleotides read TGTGCCAGCCGAGCCCTAGCGAACAATGAGCAGTTCTTC. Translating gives CASRALANNEQFF.

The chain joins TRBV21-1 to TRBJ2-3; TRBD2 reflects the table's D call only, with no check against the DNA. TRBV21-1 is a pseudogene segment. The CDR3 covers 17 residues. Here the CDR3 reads CASSLGLAGVGADTQYF. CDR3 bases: TGTGCCAGCAGCTTAGGACTAGCGGGAGTCGGCGCAGATACGCAGTATTTT.

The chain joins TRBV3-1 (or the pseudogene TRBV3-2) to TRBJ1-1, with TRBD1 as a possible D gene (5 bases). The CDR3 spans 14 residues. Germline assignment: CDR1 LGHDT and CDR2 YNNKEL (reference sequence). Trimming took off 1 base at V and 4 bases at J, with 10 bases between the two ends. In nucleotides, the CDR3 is TGTGCCAGCAGCCAAGGGAGGGGCGGCACTGAAGCTTTCTTT. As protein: CASSQGRGGTEAFF.

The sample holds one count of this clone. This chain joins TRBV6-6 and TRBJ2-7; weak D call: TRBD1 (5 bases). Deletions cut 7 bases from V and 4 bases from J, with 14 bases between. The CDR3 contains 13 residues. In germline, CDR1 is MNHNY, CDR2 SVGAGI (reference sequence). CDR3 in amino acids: CASKRQRSYEQYF. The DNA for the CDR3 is TGTGCCAGCAAACGACAGAGATCTTACGAGCAGTACTTC.

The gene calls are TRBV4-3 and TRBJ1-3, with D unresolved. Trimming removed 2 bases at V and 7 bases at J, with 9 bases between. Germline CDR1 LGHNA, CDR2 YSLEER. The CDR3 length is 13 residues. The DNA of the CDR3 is TGCGCCAGCAGCCAAAAAACGGGGAACACCATATATTTT. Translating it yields CASSQKTGNTIYF.

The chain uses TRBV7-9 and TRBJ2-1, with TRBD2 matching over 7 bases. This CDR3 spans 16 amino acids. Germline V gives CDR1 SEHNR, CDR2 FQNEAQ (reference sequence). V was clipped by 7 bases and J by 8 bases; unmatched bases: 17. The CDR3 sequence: CASTLVSGGRNYEQFF. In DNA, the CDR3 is TGTGCCAGCACCCTCGTTAGTGGCGGGAGAAACTATGAGCAGTTCTTC.